The 27 T cell receptor beta chains below all came from one sample that was sequenced in a study of blood T cell repertoires in COVID-19. Clones were read by immunoSEQ multiplex PCR, and TCRdb kept only the in-frame ones, dropping some. The profile shows about 160,000 clones, 88% of them singletons. The sample consisted of PBMCs or T cells enriched from blood (not recorded which). These receptors all stem from a woman between 50 and 59 years old who had recovered from COVID-19.

The rearrangement uses TRBV9 and TRBJ2-5; 11 nucleotides line up with TRBD2. This CDR3 region has 15 residues. V shed 4 bases, J shed 2 bases, and the junction held 4 bases outside the gene matches. CDR1 and CDR2 (germline): SGDLS, YYNGEE. The CDR3: CASSPGTSGQETQYF. CDR3 DNA sequence: TGTGCCAGCAGCCCCGGGACTAGCGGACAAGAGACCCAGTACTTC. Filled out from reference TRBV9 and TRBJ2-5, the complete variable domain reads DSGVTQTPKHLITATGQRVTLRCSPRSGDLSVYWYQQSLDQGLQFLIQYYNGEERAKGNILERFSAQQFPDLHSELNLSSLELGDSALYFCASSPGTSGQETQYFGPGTRLLVL.

The genes are TRBV9 and TRBJ2-1; the match to TRBD1 covers 9 bases. The J segment lost 3 bases and the V segment lost 4 bases, leaving 17 bases of the junction unmatched. From germline, CDR1 is SGDLS and CDR2 YYNGEE. CDR3 length: 19 residues. The CDR3 loop is CASSPRLGGGQGVYNEQFF. CDR3 nucleotide sequence: TGTGCCAGCAGCCCCAGACTTGGAGGGGGACAGGGAGTCTACAATGAGCAGTTCTTC.

The chain has TRBV19 and TRBJ2-2, with D tentatively TRBD1 (5 bases). The CDR3 is 13 residues long. Germline V gene sequence: CDR1 LNHDA, CDR2 SQIVND (reference sequence). Between the trimmed V and J ends, which lost 3 bases and 6 bases, there was a span of 8 bases. CDR3 sequence: CASSIEGAGELFF. CDR3 bases: TGTGCCAGTAGTATCGAAGGGGCCGGGGAGCTGTTTTTT. Looking up the rest from reference TRBV19 and TRBJ2-2 gives the full variable domain: DGGITQSPKYLFRKEGQNVTLSCEQNLNHDAMYWYRQDPGQGLRLIYYSQIVNDFQKGDIAEGYSVSREKKESFPLTVTSAQKNPTAFYLCASSIEGAGELFFGEGSRLTVL.

The chain carries TRBV9 and TRBJ2-2; TRBD2 agrees at 10 bases. The CDR3 covers 19 residues. The germline V gene has CDR1 SGDLS and CDR2 YYNGEE. Trimming at V came to 2 bases and at J to 6 bases, leaving 16 bases not matched to a gene. CDR3 DNA sequence: TGTGCCAGCAGCGTGGATCTCCGACGAGCGGGGGGGCCGCCCGGGGAGCTGTTTTTT. This translates into CASSVDLRRAGGPPGELFF. The complete variable domain, with remaining parts taken from reference TRBV9 and TRBJ2-2, reads DSGVTQTPKHLITATGQRVTLRCSPRSGDLSVYWYQQSLDQGLQFLIQYYNGEERAKGNILERFSAQQFPDLHSELNLSSLELGDSALYFCASSVDLRRAGGPPGELFFGEGSRLTVL.

This chain connects TRBV10-3 to TRBJ1-6, with 7 bases identical to TRBD1. This CDR3 is 14 amino acids long. With 3 bases clipped from V and 10 bases from J, the junction kept 6 bases outside the gene matches. Germline-derived CDR1 and CDR2 are ENHRY and SYGVKD. CDR3 DNA: TGTGCCATCAGTGAAACAGGGGTACAGTCACCCCTCCACTTT. Protein product: CAISETGVQSPLHF.

The chain uses TRBV6-1 and TRBJ2-3, with TRBD2 matching over 9 bases. V trimming: 2 bases; J trimming: 1 base; junction bases outside the gene matches: 4. The CDR3 is 16 amino acids. Germline V gene data show CDR1 as MNHNS and CDR2 as SASEGT. Here the CDR3 reads CASSEWASGGTDTQYF. The CDR3 DNA follows: TGTGCCAGCAGTGAATGGGCTAGCGGGGGCACAGATACGCAGTATTTT.

The chain's CDR3 is CASSSDRVNTGELFF. CDR3 in DNA: TGTGCCAGCAGCTCGGACAGGGTGAACACCGGGGAGCTGTTTTTT. The chain uses TRBV11-2 and TRBJ2-2; 8 nucleotides align to TRBD1. This CDR3 contains 15 residues. Germline V CDR1 and CDR2: SGHAT, FQNNGV. After removal of 4 bases from V and 1 base from J, the junction contained 2 bases not matched to a gene.

This chain joins TRBV6-4 and TRBJ2-2; TRBD2 is a possible D gene (6 bases). The V end was cut by 4 bases, the J end by 2 bases, with 14 bases between. The CDR3 has 16 residues. Per the germline V gene, CDR1 is MRHNA and CDR2 is SNTAGT. The CDR3, as DNA: TGTGCCAGCAGTGTAGCCTCGGGGGAAAACACCGGGGAGCTGTTTTTT. This codes for CASSVASGENTGELFF.

This rearrangement joins TRBV20-1 to TRBJ1-2, with D possibly being TRBD1 (6 bases). The CDR3 consists of 13 residues. Germline-derived CDR1 and CDR2 are DFQATT and SNEGSKA (reference sequence). With 3 bases removed from V and 7 bases from J, the gap between germline ends came to 15 bases. The CDR3 loop reads CSASPQGSGGYTF. The CDR3 DNA sequence: TGCAGTGCTAGTCCACAGGGTTCCGGTGGCTACACCTTC.

The chain is built from TRBV5-1 and TRBJ2-3; no definite D call. Deletions cut 0 bases from V and 2 bases from J, with 10 bases between. The CDR3 totals 15 residues. Germline lookup yields CDR1 SGHRS and CDR2 YFSETQ. Here the CDR3 reads CASSLARGSTDTQYF. In DNA, the CDR3 is TGCGCCAGCAGCTTGGCCCGAGGTTCCACAGATACGCAGTATTTT.

The V and J genes are TRBV19 and TRBJ1-2; 11 bases agree with TRBD1. Trimming at V came to 7 bases and at J to 2 bases, leaving 12 bases not matched to a gene. Germline-derived CDR1 and CDR2 are LNHDA and SQIVND (reference sequence). The CDR3 sequence is 17 residues long. CDR3 loop: CASKRGTGGYQNYGYTF. The CDR3 DNA sequence: TGTGCCAGTAAGAGGGGGACAGGGGGTTACCAAAACTATGGCTACACCTTC.

The chain has TRBV3-1 (or the pseudogene TRBV3-2) and TRBJ2-2, with 14 nucleotides matching TRBD2. CDR1 and CDR2 from the germline V gene are LGHDT and YNNKEL (reference sequence). The CDR3 loop spans 17 amino acids. With 6 bases clipped from V and 2 bases from J, the junction kept 5 bases outside the gene matches. CDR3 DNA: TGTGCCAGCAGTCTGGGACTAGCGGGGGAAAACACCGGGGAGCTGTTTTTT. This codes for CASSLGLAGENTGELFF.

J is TRBJ1-2 and V is TRBV9; D is undetermined. The germline V gene has CDR1 SGDLS and CDR2 YYNGEE. Trimming took 4 bases from V and 4 from J, leaving 17 bases between them. This CDR3 is built from 15 residues. CDR3 protein: CASSPTSRLLYGYTF. The CDR3 DNA is TGTGCCAGCAGCCCAACCTCTCGACTGCTCTATGGCTACACCTTC.

The chain recombines TRBV7-8 with TRBJ1-1; tentatively, D is TRBD1 (5 bases). CDR1 is SGHVS, CDR2 FQNEAQ, per germline. The CDR3 loop spans 16 amino acids. V was cut by 7 bases and J by 2 bases, with 20 bases left in between. In DNA form, the CDR3 reads TGTGCCAGCAACCCCGCCCTTGGGGCGATAAACACTGAAGCTTTCTTT. Translating gives CASNPALGAINTEAFF.

Only one count was recorded for this clone. The J gene is TRBJ2-7, the V gene TRBV5-6, with 10 bases that match TRBD1. V shed 1 base, J shed 3 bases, and the junction held 4 bases outside the gene matches. Germline values: CDR1 SGHDT, CDR2 YYEEEE. CDR3 length: 15 residues. CDR3 protein: CASSLLGQGNYEQYF. Written as DNA, the CDR3 is TGTGCCAGCAGCTTGTTGGGACAGGGGAACTACGAGCAGTACTTC.

The gene calls are TRBV4-2 and TRBJ2-3, with 10 bases lining up with TRBD2. The CDR3 runs to 15 residues. CDR1 and CDR2 (germline): LGHNA, YNFKEQ. Germline trimming cut 5 bases from V and 5 bases from J; bases unmatched to any gene: 7. The CDR3 DNA follows: TGTGCCAGCAGCTTCCATAGCGGGGGGATAGATACGCAGTATTTT. It is translated as CASSFHSGGIDTQYF.

The V gene is TRBV5-6, the J gene TRBJ2-2; D gene unclear. Trimming left V 7 bases short and J 3 bases short, with 10 bases between. The CDR3 consists of 13 residues. Germline-derived CDR1 and CDR2 are SGHDT and YYEEEE. This chain's CDR3 is CASAKLDTGELFF. As DNA, the CDR3 is TGTGCCAGCGCGAAGCTGGACACCGGGGAGCTGTTTTTT.

The table lists this clone with a count of one. The chain has TRBV3-1 (or the pseudogene TRBV3-2) and TRBJ1-2; weak D call: TRBD1 (6 bases). This CDR3 has 18 amino acids. CDR1 LGHDT and CDR2 YNNKEL come from the germline V gene (reference sequence). Trimming took 0 bases from V and 1 from J, leaving 18 bases between them. The DNA for the CDR3 is TGTGCCAGCAGCCAAGATCCACCCCCAATCAGGGGTAACTATGGCTACACCTTC. Amino acids: CASSQDPPPIRGNYGYTF.

This clone was seen only once. CDR3 nucleotide sequence: TGTGCCAGCTCACCACAGGGTACGGGAGAGCAGTACTTC. This sequence encodes CASSPQGTGEQYF. This rearrangement joins TRBV18 to TRBJ2-7; TRBD2 might be the D (5 bases). Per germline, CDR1 KGHSH and CDR2 LQKENI. The CDR3 is 13 amino acids. The V end was cut by 1 base, the J end by 7 bases, with 11 bases between. Using reference TRBV18 and TRBJ2-7 for the parts outside the CDR3, the full variable domain is NAGVMQNPRHLVRRRGQEARLRCSPMKGHSHVYWYRQLPEEGLKFMVYLQKENIIDESGMPKERFSAEFPKEGPSILRIQQVVRGDSAAYFCASSPQGTGEQYFGPGTRLTVT.

This chain uses TRBV20-1 with TRBJ1-1; D is undetermined. V lost 8 bases, J lost 3 bases, and 10 bases lay in between. Germline values: CDR1 DFQATT, CDR2 SNEGSKA (reference sequence). CDR3 size: 11 residues. The CDR3 DNA is TGCAGTCCGAAGGACTACACTGAAGCTTTCTTT. This encodes CSPKDYTEAFF.

The J gene is TRBJ1-3, the V gene TRBV19; D perhaps matches TRBD1 (5 bases). Per germline, CDR1 LNHDA and CDR2 SQIVND (reference sequence). This CDR3 contains 14 residues. Deletions cut 3 bases from V and 0 bases from J, with 6 bases between. The CDR3 DNA follows: TGTGCCAGTAGTATGGACAACTCTGGAAACACCATATATTTT. It yields the protein CASSMDNSGNTIYF.

This clone has a single count. This sequence joins TRBV7-8 and TRBJ2-7; tentative D call: TRBD1 (5 bases). The CDR3 has 15 residues. The germline CDR1 and CDR2 sequences are SGHVS and FQNEAQ. The germline V and J ends were trimmed by 1 base and 0 bases, with 10 bases remaining between them. DNA of the CDR3: TGTGCCAGCAGCTTAGGGTGGGGCAGCTCCTACGAGCAGTACTTC. It translates to CASSLGWGSSYEQYF.

The chain recombines TRBV5-1 with TRBJ1-1; TRBD1 matches at 8 bases. CDR1 and CDR2 (germline): SGHRS, YFSETQ. This CDR3 has 17 residues. V shed 4 bases, J shed 4 bases, and the junction held 15 bases outside the gene matches. CDR3 in amino acids: CASSISGTGSSATEAFF. The CDR3 region has the DNA TGCGCCAGCAGCATCTCCGGGACAGGTTCTTCGGCCACTGAAGCTTTCTTT. The full variable domain, in which reference TRBV5-1 and TRBJ1-1 provide the parts outside the CDR3, is KAGVTQTPRYLIKTRGQQVTLSCSPISGHRSVSWYQQTPGQGLQFLFEYFSETQRNKGNFPGRFSGRQFSNSRSEMNVSTLELGDSALYLCASSISGTGSSATEAFFGQGTRLTVV.

The rearrangement uses TRBV18 and TRBJ2-7; 9 positions match TRBD2. J was trimmed by 5 bases and V by 5 bases; bases with no gene match: 7. The length of the CDR3 is 14 residues. Looked up from germline, CDR1 is KGHSH and CDR2 is LQKENI. The CDR3 DNA is TGTGCCAGCTCAGAGAAGCTAGCGGGGAACGAGCAGTACTTC. It yields the protein CASSEKLAGNEQYF.

The chain joins TRBV4-3 to TRBJ1-4; D ambiguous. Deletions cut 4 bases from V and 5 bases from J, with 11 bases between. This CDR3 comprises 14 residues. Germline V lookup: CDR1 LGHNA, CDR2 YSLEER. CDR3 protein: CASSPFTGNEKLFF. DNA for the CDR3: TGCGCCAGCAGCCCGTTTACGGGGAATGAAAAACTGTTTTTT.

V and J are TRBV25-1 and TRBJ1-2; 9 bases fit TRBD1. V shed 6 bases, J shed 8 bases, and the junction held 13 bases outside the gene matches. The CDR3 is 15 amino acids. From germline, CDR1 is MGHDK and CDR2 SYGVNS. The CDR3 DNA reads TGTGCCAGCAGCCCCTACCCAGACAGGGGGAACGGCTACACCTTC. Translation gives CASSPYPDRGNGYTF.

V is TRBV7-9 and J is TRBJ2-7; D is undetermined. The CDR3 is 12 amino acids. Germline V CDR1 and CDR2: SEHNR, FQNEAQ (reference sequence). V was cut by 5 bases and J by 1 base, with 6 bases left in between. The CDR3 is CASSQNSYEQYF. CDR3 nucleotides: TGTGCCAGCAGCCAGAATTCCTACGAGCAGTACTTC. Filled out from reference TRBV7-9 and TRBJ2-7, the complete variable domain reads DTGVSQNPRHKITKRGQNVTFRCDPISEHNRLYWYRQTLGQGPEFLTYFQNEAQLEKSRLLSDRFSAERPKGSFSTLEIQRTEQGDSAMYLCASSQNSYEQYFGPGTRLTVT.